This T cell receptor beta chain was identified during a study of blood T cells in healthy people across ages. The study, taken as a whole, reports: Roughly linear declines in TCR beta diversity per million T cells occurred with age. Naive CD4+ cell counts and diversity both ran higher in long-lived than in aged donors.

To note about this clonotype: Its antigen is unidentified.

The V end lost 6 bases, the J end lost 3 bases, and 20 bases lay between the germline ends. The CDR3 is 16 amino acids. A sample-barcoded 5' primer and a J-beta primer mix were used in a second PCR of about 7 to 12 cycles. MiXCR, applied by TCRdb to the 5' RACE reads, yields one record per CDR3 protein. The data contain about 1.1 million distinct CDR3 sequences, around two fifths of them singletons. The clonotype comes from a man between 18 and 35 years old in good health. Sequenced material: blood. The chain carries TRBV12-3 or TRBV12-4 and TRBJ1-2; tentative D call: TRBD1 (6 bases). CDR3 loop: CASRQTKGGYDYGYTF. CDR3 sequence (DNA): TGTGCCAGCAGACAAACTAAGGGGGGCTATGACTATGGCTACACCTTC.